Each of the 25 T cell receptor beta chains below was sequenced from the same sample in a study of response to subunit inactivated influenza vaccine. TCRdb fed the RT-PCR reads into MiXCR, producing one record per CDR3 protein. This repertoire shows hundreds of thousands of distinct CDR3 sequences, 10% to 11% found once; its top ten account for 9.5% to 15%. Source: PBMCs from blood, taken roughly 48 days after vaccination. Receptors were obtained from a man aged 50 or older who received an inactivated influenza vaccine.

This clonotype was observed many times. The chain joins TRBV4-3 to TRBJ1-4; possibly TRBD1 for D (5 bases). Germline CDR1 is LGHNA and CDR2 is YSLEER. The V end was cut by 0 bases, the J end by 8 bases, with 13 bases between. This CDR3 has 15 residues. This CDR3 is CASSQDGQGREKLFF. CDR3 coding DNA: TGCGCCAGCAGCCAAGACGGGCAGGGCCGAGAAAAACTGTTTTTT.

The CDR3 region is CASSYNGIGTTFLQYF. CDR3 DNA: TGTGCCAGCAGTTACAACGGAATTGGGACCACCTTCTTGCAGTACTTC. The gene calls are TRBV6-2 or TRBV6-3 and TRBJ2-7; D is tentatively TRBD1 or TRBD2 (5 bases each). The V gene's germline CDR1 is MNHEY and CDR2 SVGEGT. The CDR3 is 16 residues long. Trimming took off 2 bases at V and 9 bases at J, with 23 bases between the two ends.

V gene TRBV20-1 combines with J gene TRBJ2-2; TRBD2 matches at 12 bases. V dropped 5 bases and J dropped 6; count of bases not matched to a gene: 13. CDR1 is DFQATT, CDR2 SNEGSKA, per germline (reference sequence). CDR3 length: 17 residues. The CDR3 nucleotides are TGCAGTGCTGGGAGTGGACTAGCGGGATGGTACTCCGGGGAGCTGTTTTTT. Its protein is CSAGSGLAGWYSGELFF.

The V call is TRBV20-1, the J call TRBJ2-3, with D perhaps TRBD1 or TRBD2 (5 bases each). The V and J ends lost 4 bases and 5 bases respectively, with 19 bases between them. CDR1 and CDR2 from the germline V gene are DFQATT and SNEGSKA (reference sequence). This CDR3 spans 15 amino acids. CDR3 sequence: CSATHGPRGIDTQYF. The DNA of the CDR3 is TGCAGTGCTACTCACGGTCCACGGGGCATAGATACGCAGTATTTT.

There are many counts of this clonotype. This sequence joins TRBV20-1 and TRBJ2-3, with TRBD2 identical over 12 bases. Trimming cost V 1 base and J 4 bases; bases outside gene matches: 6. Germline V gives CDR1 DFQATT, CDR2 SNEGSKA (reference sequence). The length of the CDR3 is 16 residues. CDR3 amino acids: CSARGLTSGGSDTQYF. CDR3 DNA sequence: TGCAGTGCTAGAGGCCTAACTAGCGGGGGGTCAGATACGCAGTATTTT.

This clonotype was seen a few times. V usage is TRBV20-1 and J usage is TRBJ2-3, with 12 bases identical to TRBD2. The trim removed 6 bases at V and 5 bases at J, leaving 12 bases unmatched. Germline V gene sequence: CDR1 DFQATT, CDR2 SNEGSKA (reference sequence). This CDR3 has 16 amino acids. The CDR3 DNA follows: TGCAGTGCCCGAGGGGCTAGCGGGGGGGCAAGAGATACGCAGTATTTT. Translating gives CSARGASGGARDTQYF.

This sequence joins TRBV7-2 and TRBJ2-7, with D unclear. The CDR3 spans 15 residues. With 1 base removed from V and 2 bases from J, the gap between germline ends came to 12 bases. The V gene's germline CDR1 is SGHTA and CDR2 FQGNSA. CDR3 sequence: CASSLGPITTYEQYF. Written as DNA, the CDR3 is TGTGCCAGCAGCTTAGGTCCCATTACAACCTACGAGCAGTACTTC.

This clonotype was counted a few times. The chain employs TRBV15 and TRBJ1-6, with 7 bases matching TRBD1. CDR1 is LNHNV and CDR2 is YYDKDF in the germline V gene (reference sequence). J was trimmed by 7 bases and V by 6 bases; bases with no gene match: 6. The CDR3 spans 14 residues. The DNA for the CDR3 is TGTGCCACCAGGACAGACAGGGTAAATTCACCCCTCCACTTT. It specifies CATRTDRVNSPLHF.

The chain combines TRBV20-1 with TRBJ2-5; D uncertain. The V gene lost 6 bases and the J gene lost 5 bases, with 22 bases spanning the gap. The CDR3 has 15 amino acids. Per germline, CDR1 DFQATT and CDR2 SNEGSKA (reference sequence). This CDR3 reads CSAPSARFLRETQYF. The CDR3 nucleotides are TGCAGTGCCCCAAGCGCCCGTTTCCTCCGGGAGACCCAGTACTTC.

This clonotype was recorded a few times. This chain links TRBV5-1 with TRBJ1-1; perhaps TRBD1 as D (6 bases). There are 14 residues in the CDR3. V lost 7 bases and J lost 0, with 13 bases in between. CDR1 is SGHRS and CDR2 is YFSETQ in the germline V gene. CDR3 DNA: TGCGCCAGCGGTGGGGGCCTAATGAACACTGAAGCTTTCTTT. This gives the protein CASGGGLMNTEAFF. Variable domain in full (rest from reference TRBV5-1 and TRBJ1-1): KAGVTQTPRYLIKTRGQQVTLSCSPISGHRSVSWYQQTPGQGLQFLFEYFSETQRNKGNFPGRFSGRQFSNSRSEMNVSTLELGDSALYLCASGGGLMNTEAFFGQGTRLTVV.

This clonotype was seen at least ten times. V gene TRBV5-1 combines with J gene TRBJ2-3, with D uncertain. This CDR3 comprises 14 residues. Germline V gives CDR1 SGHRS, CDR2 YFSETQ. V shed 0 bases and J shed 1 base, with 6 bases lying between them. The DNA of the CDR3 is TGCGCCAGCAGCTTGGCCCTAGGCACAGATACGCAGTATTTT. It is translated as CASSLALGTDTQYF.

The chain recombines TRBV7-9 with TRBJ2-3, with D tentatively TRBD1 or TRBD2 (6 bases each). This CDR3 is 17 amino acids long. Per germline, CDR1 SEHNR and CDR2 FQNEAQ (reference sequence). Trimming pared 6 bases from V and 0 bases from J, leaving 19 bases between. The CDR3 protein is CASRSLGGGPSTDTQYF. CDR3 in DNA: TGTGCCAGCAGGTCACTTGGAGGGGGACCGAGCACAGATACGCAGTATTTT.

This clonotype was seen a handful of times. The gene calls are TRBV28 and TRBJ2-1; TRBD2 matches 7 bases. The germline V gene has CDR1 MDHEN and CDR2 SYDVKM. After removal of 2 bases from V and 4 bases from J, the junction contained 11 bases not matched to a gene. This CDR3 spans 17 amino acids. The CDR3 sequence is CASSLLSREALYNEQFF. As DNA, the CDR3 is TGTGCCAGCAGTTTACTCTCTCGGGAGGCCCTTTACAATGAGCAGTTCTTC.

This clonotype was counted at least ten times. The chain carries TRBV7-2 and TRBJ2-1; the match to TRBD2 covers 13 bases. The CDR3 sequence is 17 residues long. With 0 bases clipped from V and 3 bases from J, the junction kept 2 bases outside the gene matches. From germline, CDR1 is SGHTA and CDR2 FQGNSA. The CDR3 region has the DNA TGTGCCAGCAGCTTAGCGGGACTAGCGGGGAACTACAATGAGCAGTTCTTC. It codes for CASSLAGLAGNYNEQFF.

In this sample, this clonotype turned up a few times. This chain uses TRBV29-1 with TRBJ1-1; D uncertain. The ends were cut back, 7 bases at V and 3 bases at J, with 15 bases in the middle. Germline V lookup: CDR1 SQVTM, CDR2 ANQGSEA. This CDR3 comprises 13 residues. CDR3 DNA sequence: TGCAGCGCTAGGATAGGCCAGGACACTGAAGCTTTCTTT. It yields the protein CSARIGQDTEAFF.

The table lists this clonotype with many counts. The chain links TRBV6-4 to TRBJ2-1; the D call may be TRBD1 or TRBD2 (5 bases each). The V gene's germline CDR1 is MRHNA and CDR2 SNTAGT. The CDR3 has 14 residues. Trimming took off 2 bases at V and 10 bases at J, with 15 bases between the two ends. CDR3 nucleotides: TGTGCCAGCAGTGACGTGAGGGAAGGGGCCGAGCAGTTCTTC. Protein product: CASSDVREGAEQFF.

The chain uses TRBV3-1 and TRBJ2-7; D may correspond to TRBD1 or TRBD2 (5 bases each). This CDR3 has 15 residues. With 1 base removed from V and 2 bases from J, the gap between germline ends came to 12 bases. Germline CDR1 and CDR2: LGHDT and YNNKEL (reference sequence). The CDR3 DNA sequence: TGTGCCAGCAGCCAAGTTGGTGGGGGACCCTACGAGCAGTACTTC. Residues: CASSQVGGGPYEQYF.

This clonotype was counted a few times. In DNA, the CDR3 is TGTGCCACCAGTGATTTCGGTAAACCGTATGGCTACACCTTC. Translation gives CATSDFGKPYGYTF. The genes are TRBV24-1 and TRBJ1-2; D gene ambiguous. The CDR3 is made up of 14 amino acids. Germline lookup yields CDR1 KGHDR and CDR2 SFDVKD. Deletions cut 1 base from V and 5 bases from J, with 10 bases between.

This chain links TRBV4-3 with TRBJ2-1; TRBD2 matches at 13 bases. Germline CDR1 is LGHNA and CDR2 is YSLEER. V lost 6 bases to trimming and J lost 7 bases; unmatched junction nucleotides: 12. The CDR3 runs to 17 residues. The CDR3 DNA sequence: TGCGCCAGCAGTTACACGTACACTAGCGGGAGGGGTAATGAGCAGTTCTTC. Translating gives CASSYTYTSGRGNEQFF.

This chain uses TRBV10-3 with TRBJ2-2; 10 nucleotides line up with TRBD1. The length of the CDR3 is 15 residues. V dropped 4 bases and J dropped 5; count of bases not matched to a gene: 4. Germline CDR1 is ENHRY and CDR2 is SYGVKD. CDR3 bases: TGTGCCATCAGTGCCAGGGACAGGGGTACCGGGGAGCTGTTTTTT. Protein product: CAISARDRGTGELFF.

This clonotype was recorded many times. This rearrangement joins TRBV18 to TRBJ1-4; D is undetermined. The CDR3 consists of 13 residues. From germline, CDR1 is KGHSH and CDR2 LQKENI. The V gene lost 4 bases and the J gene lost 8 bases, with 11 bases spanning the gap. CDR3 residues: CASSRESGEKLFF. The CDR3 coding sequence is TGTGCCAGCTCACGAGAGTCTGGCGAAAAACTGTTTTTT.

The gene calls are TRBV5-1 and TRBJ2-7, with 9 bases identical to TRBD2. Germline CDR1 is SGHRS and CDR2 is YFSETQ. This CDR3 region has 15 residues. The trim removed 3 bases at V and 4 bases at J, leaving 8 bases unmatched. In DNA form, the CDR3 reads TGCGCCAGCAGCTGGTCTAGCGGGGTTGAATACGAGCAGTACTTC. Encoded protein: CASSWSSGVEYEQYF.

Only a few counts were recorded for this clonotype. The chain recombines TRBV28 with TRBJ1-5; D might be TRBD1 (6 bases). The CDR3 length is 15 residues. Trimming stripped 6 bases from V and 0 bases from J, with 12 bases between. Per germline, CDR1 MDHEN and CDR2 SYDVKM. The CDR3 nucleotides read TGTGCCAGCAGCAGGGACACTCCTAGCAATCAGCCCCAGCATTTT. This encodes CASSRDTPSNQPQHF.

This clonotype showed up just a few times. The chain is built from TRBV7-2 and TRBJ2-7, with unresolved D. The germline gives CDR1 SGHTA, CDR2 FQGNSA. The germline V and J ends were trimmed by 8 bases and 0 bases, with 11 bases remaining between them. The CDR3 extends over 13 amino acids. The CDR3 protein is CASRDASSYEQYF. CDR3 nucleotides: TGTGCCAGCCGTGACGCAAGCTCCTACGAGCAGTACTTC.

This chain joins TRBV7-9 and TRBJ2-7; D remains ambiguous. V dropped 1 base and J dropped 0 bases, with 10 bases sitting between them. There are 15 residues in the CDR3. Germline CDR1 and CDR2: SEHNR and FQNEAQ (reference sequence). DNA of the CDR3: TGTGCCAGCAGCTTAGTACGGACGCCCTCCTACGAGCAGTACTTC. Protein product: CASSLVRTPSYEQYF.